The rows below give T cell receptor beta chains drawn from one sample of a study of T cell clones after liver transplantation. Generated by immunoSEQ multiplex PCR, the TCRdb table keeps only in-frame clones and is missing some. Here the sample spans 15,000 to 20,000 clones, 75% to 85% being singletons. The sequencing here drew on CD8+ T cells from blood, taken 48 months after liver transplant. The receptors were gathered from a human patient who received a liver transplant. Some T cells may be supplied by the graft donor. Both conserved end residues are part of each CDR3. The order of the fields is D gene, clone size, J gene, V gene, CDR3 DNA, CDR3 protein. D genes are given only for firm matches. Where a row states a size, it is once, few, many or the class of an expanded clone; other rows omit it.

>TRBD2|NA|TRBJ2-6|TRBV10-3
TGTGCCACCAGGACCTTAGCGGGGGCCCGCTCTGGGGCCAACGTCCTGACTTTC
CATRTLAGARSGANVLTF
>NA|NA|TRBJ2-2|TRBV5-6
TGTGCCAGCAGCTTTCTCGGGGGTGGTATCACCGGGGAGCTGTTTTTT
CASSFLGGGITGELFF
>TRBD1|once|TRBJ2-7|TRBV18
TGTGCCAGCTCACCTTGGACAGGGGTGCCCGAGCAGTACTTC
CASSPWTGVPEQYF
>NA|NA|TRBJ2-7|TRBV5-1
TGCGCCAGCAGCCCCGCCGATCTCTACGAGCAGTACTTC
CASSPADLYEQYF
>NA|NA|TRBJ2-7|TRBV28
TGTGCCAGCAGTCGCAGAGAAGCCTACGAGCAGTACTTC
CASSRREAYEQYF
>NA|once|TRBJ2-7|TRBV27
TGTGCCAGCAGTTTGAGGGGGAGCGGCGAGCAGTACTTC
CASSLRGSGEQYF
>NA|NA|TRBJ1-1|TRBV5-6
TGTGCCAGCAGCCCGGAAGGGGTTATGAACACTGAAGCTTTCTTT
CASSPEGVMNTEAFF
>TRBD2|NA|TRBJ2-7|TRBV19
TGTGCCAGTAGTATCGGGGGAGGGTACGAGCAGTACTTC
CASSIGGGYEQYF
>TRBD1|NA|TRBJ2-5|TRBV15
TGTGCCACCAGCAGATACAGGGGGCTCCAAGAGACCCAGTACTTC
CATSRYRGLQETQYF
>NA|NA|TRBJ1-5|TRBV19
TGTGCCAGTAGCCCGGAACACTCCAATCAGCCCCAGCATTTT
CASSPEHSNQPQHF
>NA|NA|TRBJ2-1|TRBV4-1
TGCGCCAGCAGCCAAAGGGGGGAGGGTGAGCAGTTCTTC
CASSQRGEGEQFF
>NA|NA|TRBJ2-2|TRBV6-6
TGTGCCAGCAGCCTAACGCGGGGGAACACCGGGGAGCTGTTTTTT
CASSLTRGNTGELFF
>NA|NA|TRBJ2-7|TRBV6-1
TGTGCCACCCATTGGACATCCGGTAGCTCCTACGAGCAGTACTTC
CATHWTSGSSYEQYF
>NA|NA|TRBJ1-4|TRBV9
TGTGCCAGCAGCCCCACAGGCCTCCCCTATGAAAAACTGTTTTTT
CASSPTGLPYEKLFF
>TRBD1|medium-sized|TRBJ2-7|TRBV28
TGTGCCAGCAGTCCTGGGACAGGTTCCTACGAGCAGTACTTC
CASSPGTGSYEQYF
>NA|NA|TRBJ1-1|TRBV6-6
TGTGCCAGCAACGAGGGGGGCACTGAAGCTTTCTTT
CASNEGGTEAFF
>NA|NA|TRBJ2-4|TRBV19
TGTGCCAGTAGTATTGGAAACATTCAGTACTTC
CASSIGNIQYF
>NA|NA|TRBJ2-1|TRBV5-1
TGCGCCAGCAGCTTGTGGCGGGGCTCCTACAATGAGCAGTTCTTC
CASSLWRGSYNEQFF
>NA|NA|TRBJ2-3|TRBV27
TGTGCCAGCAGTTTTTCGGACAGTGTAACAGATACGCAGTATTTT
CASSFSDSVTDTQYF
>NA|few|TRBJ1-1|TRBV9
TGTGCCAGCAGCGTCCGGGACATAACTCAGGCTTTCTTT
CASSVRDITQAFF
>TRBD1|NA|TRBJ1-5|TRBV19
TGTGCCAGCGAACCGGGACAGAATGCCCTGGGAAATCAGCCCCAGCATTTT
CASEPGQNALGNQPQHF
>NA|NA|TRBJ2-3|TRBV5-5
TGTGCCAGCAGCTTGTGGGACACTTCGACAGATACGCAGTATTTT
CASSLWDTSTDTQYF
>NA|few|TRBJ2-5|TRBV5-4
TGTGCCAGCAGCAACAGAGACTGGAGTGTAGAGACCCAGTACTTC
CASSNRDWSVETQYF
>NA|few|TRBJ1-1|TRBV19
TGTGCCAGTAGTATAGGCTCCGCGGCCTCCACTGAAGCTTTCTTT
CASSIGSAASTEAFF
>TRBD2|NA|TRBJ2-4|TRBV7-9
TGTGCCAGCAGCTTAACCGGGGGGAGAACCAAAAACATTCAGTACTTC
CASSLTGGRTKNIQYF
>NA|medium-sized|TRBJ2-3|TRBV28
TGTGCCAGCAGTTTAAATCCGGGTATCGCAGATACGCAGTATTTT
CASSLNPGIADTQYF
>TRBD1|NA|TRBJ2-2|TRBV7-3
TGTGCCAGCAGAAGGGGACAGACTCCCGGGGAGCTGTTTTTT
CASRRGQTPGELFF
>NA|NA|TRBJ2-7|TRBV6-6
TGTGCCAGCAGTTACTCGGACTCACTCTACGAGCAGTACTTC
CASSYSDSLYEQYF
>NA|NA|TRBJ2-5|TRBV19
TGTGCCAGTAGTGACCAGGGACTGCAAGAGACCCAGTACTTC
CASSDQGLQETQYF
>NA|medium-sized|TRBJ1-2|TRBV12-5
TGTGCTAGTGGCCCCGACAGTTACGGTGGCTACACCTTC
CASGPDSYGGYTF
>NA|NA|TRBJ2-7|TRBV19
TGTGCCAGTTCGGACTGGGACTACGAGCAGTACTTC
CASSDWDYEQYF
>NA|NA|TRBJ1-1|TRBV28
TGTGCCAGCAGTTTTAGATTGAACACTGAAGCTTTCTTT
CASSFRLNTEAFF
>NA|NA|TRBJ1-1|TRBV7-3
TGTGCCAGCAGCTTAACTGTGGGCGAGAACACTGAAGCTTTCTTT
CASSLTVGENTEAFF
>NA|NA|TRBJ2-7|TRBV3-1/TRBV3-2
TGTGCCGCATATAGGGGGGCTTGCTTC
CAAYRGACF
>TRBD1|NA|TRBJ1-1|TRBV6-5
TGTGGCGATGGAGGGGGCCGACCTTTGAACACTGAAGCTTTCTTT
CGDGGGRPLNTEAFF
>TRBD1|NA|TRBJ1-2|TRBV10-2
TGCGCCAGCAGTGTTGACAGGGGAGGCTACACCTTC
CASSVDRGGYTF
>TRBD1|NA|TRBJ2-7|TRBV28
TGTGCCAGCAGTTTCCGACAGGGCTACGAGCAGTACTTC
CASSFRQGYEQYF
>TRBD1|NA|TRBJ1-1|TRBV4-3
TGCGCCAGCAGCCGGACTGGACAGGGGGCCGGCACTGAAGCTTTCTTT
CASSRTGQGAGTEAFF
>TRBD2|NA|TRBJ2-1|TRBV9
TGTGCCAGCAGCGCTCCCCCGGGACTACGCAATGAGCAGTTCTTC
CASSAPPGLRNEQFF
>TRBD2|NA|TRBJ2-1|TRBV7-6
TGTGCCAGCAGCCCTGTAGCGGGGGCTTTAGATGAGCAGTTCTTC
CASSPVAGALDEQFF
>NA|NA|TRBJ2-1|TRBV5-4
TGTGCCAGCAGCCATAGCTTAGGTGAGCAGTTCTTC
CASSHSLGEQFF
>NA|NA|TRBJ2-7|TRBV13
TGTGCCAGCAGCCCGACGAGGTATCACGAGCAGTACTTC
CASSPTRYHEQYF
>NA|NA|TRBJ2-3|TRBV16
TGTGCCAGCAGCCAATCGGTTCTTCCCCGGGACCCCACAGATACGCAGTATTTT
CASSQSVLPRDPTDTQYF
>NA|NA|TRBJ2-5|TRBV5-1
TGCGCCAGCAGCACGTGGCAGTGGGTTTTGGAGACCCAGTACTTC
CASSTWQWVLETQYF
>NA|NA|TRBJ1-2|TRBV19
TGTGCCAGTAGTATACCCAATTCTAACTATGGCTACACCTTC
CASSIPNSNYGYTF
>NA|NA|TRBJ1-2|TRBV6-6
TGTGCCAGCAGTACCGGGATCTCCTATGGCTACACCTTC
CASSTGISYGYTF
>TRBD1|NA|TRBJ1-6|TRBV6-5
TGTGCCAGCAGAAAGACAGGGAGGAATTCACCCCTCCACTTT
CASRKTGRNSPLHF
>NA|NA|TRBJ2-7|TRBV9
TGTGCCCGGAACAGGGTTTACGAGCAGTACTTC
CARNRVYEQYF
>NA|NA|TRBJ1-2|TRBV7-6
TGTGCCAGCAGCTTAGACGCAGGGGTCAAATCTAACTATGGCTACACCTTC
CASSLDAGVKSNYGYTF
>TRBD2|NA|TRBJ2-7|TRBV27
TGTGCCAGCAGTTCACGGGGGGGTAGGGACTACGAGCAGTACTTC
CASSSRGGRDYEQYF
>NA|many|TRBJ2-2|TRBV28
TGTGCCAGCAGTGTGGACATAACAAACACCGGGGAGCTGTTTTTT
CASSVDITNTGELFF
>NA|NA|TRBJ2-1|TRBV5-1
TGCGCCAGCAGCTTGGTTTTTCGGGATGGAGATGAGCAGTTCTTC
CASSLVFRDGDEQFF
>NA|NA|TRBJ2-3|TRBV19
TGTGCCAGTAAAGCAGGGACCGCAGATACGCAGTATTTT
CASKAGTADTQYF
>NA|NA|TRBJ2-7|TRBV7-6
TGTGCCAGCAGCTTAGGACTTCGGGGAGGTTCCCCCGGGGAGCAGTACTTC
CASSLGLRGGSPGEQYF
>TRBD1|NA|TRBJ2-1|TRBV4-3
TGCGCCAGCAGCCAAGATTTGGCAGGGGGCCTTTCCTACAATGAGCAGTTCTTC
CASSQDLAGGLSYNEQFF
>NA|NA|TRBJ1-2|TRBV6-6
TGTGCCAGCAGTTACGGGAAAAAGGGGGTGAATGGCTACACCTTC
CASSYGKKGVNGYTF
>NA|NA|TRBJ2-2|TRBV6-5
TGTGCCACCGTAAGAGCTTCCGGGGAGCTGTTTTTT
CATVRASGELFF